These T cell receptor beta chains were read from a single sample in a study of regulatory T cells in long-lasting Graves disease. TCRdb reprocessed the multiplex PCR reads with MiXCR, giving one entry per CDR3 protein. The sample comprises 400,000 to 500,000 distinct CDR3 sequences, roughly 22% of which are singletons, and roughly 14% rests with the top ten. The sample consisted of peripheral blood mononuclear cells (PBMCs), taken when the disease was refractory, from a patient treated with antithyroid drugs. The receptors originated from a female donor with Graves disease. The CDR3 runs from the conserved cysteine through the conserved F or W. A D gene is named only where the DNA matches it firmly. Clone size is given for some rows only: seen once, a few or many times, or a class if the clone is expanded.

d_gene | j_gene | v_gene | abundance | CDR3aa | CDR3nt
NA | TRBJ1-5 | TRBV4-3 | NA | CASARGRDQPQHF | TGCGCCAGCGCTAGAGGGAGGGATCAGCCCCAGCATTTT
NA | TRBJ2-5 | TRBV7-2 | NA | CASSFQQVQETQYF | TGTGCCAGCAGCTTTCAACAAGTCCAAGAGACCCAGTACTTC
NA | TRBJ1-4 | TRBV28 | many | CASSSRVVANEKLFF | TGTGCCAGCAGTAGCAGGGTGGTAGCTAATGAAAAACTGTTTTTT
NA | TRBJ2-4 | TRBV7-8 | many | CASSFGAAKNIQYF | TGTGCCAGCAGCTTTGGGGCGGCCAAAAACATTCAGTACTTC
NA | TRBJ1-5 | TRBV20-1 | NA | CSARDGMAPNQPQHF | TGCAGTGCTAGAGATGGCATGGCACCAAATCAGCCCCAGCATTTT
NA | TRBJ2-2 | TRBV12-3/TRBV12-4 | NA | CASSFWELNTGELFF | TGTGCCAGCAGTTTCTGGGAGCTGAACACCGGGGAGCTGTTTTTT
NA | TRBJ2-2 | TRBV28 | many | CASSFWRRGNTGELFF | TGTGCCAGCAGTTTTTGGCGCAGGGGGAACACCGGGGAGCTGTTTTTT
NA | TRBJ1-6 | TRBV6-1 | many | CASSRSSQVGINSPLHF | TGTGCCAGCAGTCGCTCCTCCCAGGTGGGGATCAATTCACCCCTCCACTTT
NA | TRBJ1-1 | TRBV9 | many | CASSVAPGQNTEAFF | TGTGCCAGCAGCGTAGCCCCGGGACAGAACACTGAAGCTTTCTTT
TRBD1 | TRBJ1-2 | TRBV7-2 | many | CASSFEAQGYGYGYTF | TGTGCCAGCAGCTTCGAAGCACAGGGGTATGGCTATGGCTACACCTTC
TRBD1 | TRBJ1-5 | TRBV30 | few | CAWGIQGASQPQHF | TGTGCCTGGGGAATACAGGGGGCTAGCCAGCCCCAGCATTTT
TRBD1 | TRBJ2-6 | TRBV7-2 | NA | CASRGGQGQRSGSNVLTF | TGTGCCAGCAGAGGAGGACAGGGGCAGAGATCAGGTTCCAACGTCCTGACTTTC
TRBD1 | TRBJ1-2 | TRBV2 | NA | CASRQGKRSDYGYTF | TGTGCCAGCAGACAGGGGAAGCGTAGTGACTATGGCTACACCTTC
TRBD1 | TRBJ1-5 | TRBV2 | many | CASRSPDRDGVASNQPQHF | TGTGCCAGCAGAAGCCCGGACAGGGACGGGGTGGCGAGCAATCAGCCCCAGCATTTT
TRBD1 | TRBJ1-4 | TRBV20-1 | few | CSAPPTGRGEKLFF | TGCAGTGCACCACCGACAGGGCGGGGGGAAAAACTGTTTTTT
TRBD1 | TRBJ2-2 | TRBV7-9 | NA | CASSGGTGSVPNTGELFF | TGTGCCAGCAGCGGTGGGACAGGGAGCGTACCGAACACCGGGGAGCTGTTTTTT
NA | TRBJ1-6 | TRBV3-1 | NA | CASSQIIGHSPLHF | TGTGCCAGCAGCCAGATAATAGGGCATTCACCCCTCCACTTT
NA | TRBJ2-7 | TRBV27 | few | CASSPGTSQQYF | TGTGCCAGCAGTCCGGGGACTTCGCAGCAGTACTTC
NA | TRBJ2-5 | TRBV9 | NA | CASALGGDQETQYF | TGTGCCAGCGCCCTAGGAGGGGACCAAGAGACCCAGTACTTC
NA | TRBJ1-1 | TRBV14 | few | CASSQDLQGRVEAFF | TGTGCCAGCAGCCAAGATTTACAAGGACGGGTCGAAGCTTTCTTT
NA | TRBJ2-3 | TRBV12-3/TRBV12-4 | NA | CASSLRGPPNTQYF | TGTGCCAGCAGTCTACGGGGGCCCCCCAATACGCAGTATTTT
NA | TRBJ2-2 | TRBV30 | NA | CAWSVSGTGELFF | TGTGCCTGGAGTGTCTCAGGAACCGGGGAGCTGTTTTTT
NA | TRBJ1-6 | TRBV6-2/TRBV6-3 | few | CASSNGPTGLHF | TGTGCCAGCAGTAATGGACCGACCGGGCTCCACTTT
NA | TRBJ2-7 | TRBV30 | NA | CAWSADTSYEQYF | TGTGCCTGGAGTGCCGACACCTCCTACGAGCAGTACTTC
NA | TRBJ1-1 | TRBV7-9 | many | CASSPVDRLNTEAFF | TGTGCCAGCAGCCCCGTAGACAGATTGAACACTGAAGCTTTCTTT
NA | TRBJ1-2 | TRBV28 | many | CASTDRNYGYTF | TGTGCCAGCACGGACAGAAACTATGGCTACACCTTC
NA | TRBJ2-7 | TRBV27 | few | CASSLPTGPPYEQYF | TGTGCCAGCAGTTTGCCAACGGGTCCTCCCTACGAGCAGTACTTC
TRBD2 | TRBJ2-7 | TRBV12-3/TRBV12-4 | many | CASSPMSRGYYEQYF | TGTGCCAGCAGTCCTATGTCGCGGGGGTACTACGAGCAGTACTTC
NA | TRBJ1-1 | TRBV12-3/TRBV12-4 | NA | CASSLPGLAFF | TGTGCCAGCAGTTTGCCAGGGCTGGCTTTCTTT